This T cell receptor beta chain was captured by sequencing in a study of T cell clonality in common variable immunodeficiency. General study points: Authors noted CVID clonality's cause needs subpopulation repertoire sequencing. Patient heterogeneity in the CVID cohort limited correlations between repertoire features and clinical complications. Compared with healthy controls, CVID subjects showed increased TCRbeta clonality, mostly in about a third.

Profiling relied on immunoSEQ multiplex PCR, and the TCRdb table lists in-frame clones only, not all of them. The sample has over 30,000 clones, none seen only once. There are many counts of this clone. Its specificity is unknown. An end of the junction differs from the germline gene, which may be a read error. The read terminates 3 residues before the CDR3 end, so the remaining end is supplied by the germline J gene. The same CDR3 is also encoded by other DNA sequences in this sample. The CDR3 loop spans 15 amino acids. Germline V gene sequence: CDR1 LGHNA, CDR2 YNFKEQ. The source material was peripheral blood mononuclear cells. The receptor comes from a person between 18 and 75 years old in good health. The chain links TRBV4-2 to TRBJ1-1; maybe TRBD1 (6 bases). The sequenced CDR3 bases are TGCGCCAGCAGCCAAGATTGGGGGCAGGACACTGAA. It yields the protein CASSQDWGQDTE. In full, the CDR3 is CASSQDWGQDTEAFF.